This record concerns one T cell receptor beta chain sequence. This entry comes from a study of pediatric ulcerative colitis. Germline values: CDR1 KGHSH, CDR2 LQKENI. The CDR3 covers 14 residues. The germline V and J ends were trimmed by 5 bases and 4 bases, with 12 bases remaining between them. TCRdb's copy holds only in-frame clones and misses some; the assay was immunoSEQ multiplex PCR. Here the sample spans around 68,000 clones, about three quarters being singletons. Specimen: blood. The sequence came from a boy aged 5-17 years with moderate ulcerative colitis. The J gene is TRBJ1-5, the V gene TRBV18, with D possibly being TRBD1 (6 bases). The CDR3 bases are TGTGCCAGCTCATCCAGGGACATTAATCAGCCCCAGCATTTT. Its protein product is CASSSRDINQPQHF.